This TCR beta chain is from a study of shared clonotypes between healthy human individuals. Produced via immunoSEQ multiplex PCR; TCRdb's table is partial and in-frame only. The table includes some 690,000 clones, roughly 88% detected once. Specimen: memory CD8+ T cells from PBMCs. Specified subset: CD45RO+ cells pooled with CCR7-negative TemRA cells. The origin of this receptor is a man between 18 and 29 years old in good health. Some clones in this sample may be carry-over from other donors' samples.

The CDR3 bases are TGTGCCAGCAGGCCGGGGGCCCTCTACTATGGCTACACCTTC. It encodes CASRPGALYYGYTF. The chain employs TRBV7-9 and TRBJ1-2; a weak D match, TRBD1 (6 bases). CDR1 is SEHNR and CDR2 is FQNEAQ in the germline V gene (reference sequence). The CDR3 is 14 amino acids. V was cut by 6 bases and J by 3 bases, with 14 bases left in between.